This T cell receptor beta chain is drawn from a study of blood T cell repertoires in COVID-19. About the study: COVID-19 samples, acute and convalescent, were from the United States, Italy and Spain. Sources were T cells, B-cell-depleted T cells, or PBMCs; the material itself was cDNA or gDNA.

TCRdb keeps only in-frame clones here, not all; method: immunoSEQ multiplex PCR. The sample has under 250,000 clones; around 86% are singletons. Germline V gene lookup returns CDR1 LGHNA and CDR2 YNFKEQ. The CDR3 is 16 residues long. V shed 4 bases and J 2 bases; nucleotides not matched to a gene: 6. Sample: peripheral blood. The receptor's source is a man aged 45 to 65 with COVID-19, enrolled during active disease. The gene calls are TRBV4-2 and TRBJ2-1, with 9 bases aligning to TRBD2. The CDR3 spells CASSRLAGPAYNEQFF. CDR3 sequence (DNA): TGTGCCAGCAGCCGGCTAGCGGGGCCTGCCTACAATGAGCAGTTCTTC.